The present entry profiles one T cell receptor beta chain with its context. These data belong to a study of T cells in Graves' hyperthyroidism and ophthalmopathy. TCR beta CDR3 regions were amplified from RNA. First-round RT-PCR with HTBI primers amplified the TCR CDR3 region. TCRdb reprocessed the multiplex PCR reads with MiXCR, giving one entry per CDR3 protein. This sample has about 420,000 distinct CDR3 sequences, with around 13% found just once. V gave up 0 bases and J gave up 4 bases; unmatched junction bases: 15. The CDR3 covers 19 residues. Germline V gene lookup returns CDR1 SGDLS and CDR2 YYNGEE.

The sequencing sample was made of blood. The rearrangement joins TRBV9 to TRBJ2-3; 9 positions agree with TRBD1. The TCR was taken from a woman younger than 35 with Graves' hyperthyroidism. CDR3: CASSVEHILGQGLSDTQYF. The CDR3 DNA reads TGTGCCAGCAGCGTAGAACATATTCTCGGACAGGGGCTTTCAGATACGCAGTATTTT.